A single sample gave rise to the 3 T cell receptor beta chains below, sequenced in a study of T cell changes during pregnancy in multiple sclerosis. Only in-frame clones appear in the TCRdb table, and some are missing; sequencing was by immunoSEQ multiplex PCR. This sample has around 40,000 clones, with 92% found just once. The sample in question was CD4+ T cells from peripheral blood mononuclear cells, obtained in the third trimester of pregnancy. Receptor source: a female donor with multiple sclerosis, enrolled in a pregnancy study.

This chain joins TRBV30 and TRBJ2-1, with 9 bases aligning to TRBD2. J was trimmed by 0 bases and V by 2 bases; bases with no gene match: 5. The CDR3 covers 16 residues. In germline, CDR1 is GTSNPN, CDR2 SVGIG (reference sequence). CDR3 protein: CAWSLAGLSSYNEQFF. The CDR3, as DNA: TGTGCCTGGAGTCTAGCGGGACTGAGCTCCTACAATGAGCAGTTCTTC.

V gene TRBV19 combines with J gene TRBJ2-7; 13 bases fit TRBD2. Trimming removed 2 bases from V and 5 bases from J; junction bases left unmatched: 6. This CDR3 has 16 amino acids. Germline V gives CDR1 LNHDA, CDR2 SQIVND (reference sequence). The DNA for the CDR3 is TGTGCCAGTAGTATACCAAGGACTAGCGGGAGCCACGAGCAGTACTTC. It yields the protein CASSIPRTSGSHEQYF.

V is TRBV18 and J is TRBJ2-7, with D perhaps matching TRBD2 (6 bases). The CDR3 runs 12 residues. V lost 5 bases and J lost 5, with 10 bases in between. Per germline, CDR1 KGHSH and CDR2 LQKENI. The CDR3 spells CASSMDYHEQYF. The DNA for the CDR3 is TGTGCCAGCTCAATGGACTACCACGAGCAGTACTTC.